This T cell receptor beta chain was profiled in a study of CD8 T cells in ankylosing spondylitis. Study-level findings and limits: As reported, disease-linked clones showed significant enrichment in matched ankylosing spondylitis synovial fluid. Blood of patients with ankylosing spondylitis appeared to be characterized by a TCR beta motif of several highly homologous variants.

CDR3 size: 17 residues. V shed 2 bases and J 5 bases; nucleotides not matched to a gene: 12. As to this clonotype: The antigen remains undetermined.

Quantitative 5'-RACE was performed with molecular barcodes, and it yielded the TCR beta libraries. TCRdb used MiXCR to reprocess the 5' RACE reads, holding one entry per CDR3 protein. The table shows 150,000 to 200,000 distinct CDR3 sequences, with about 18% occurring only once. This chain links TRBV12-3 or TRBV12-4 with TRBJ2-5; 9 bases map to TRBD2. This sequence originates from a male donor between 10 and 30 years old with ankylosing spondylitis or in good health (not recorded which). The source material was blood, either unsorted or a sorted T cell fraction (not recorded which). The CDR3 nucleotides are TGTGCCAGCAGTTTATTAGGACTAGCGAAGGAGGGTGAGACCCAGTACTTC. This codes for CASSLLGLAKEGETQYF.